A selection of T cell receptor beta chains follows, all from one sample in a study of blood T cell repertoires in COVID-19. Sequencing used immunoSEQ multiplex PCR; TCRdb keeps in-frame clones, though not all of them. The table lists about 230,000 clones, roughly 80% of them singletons. The sequenced sample consisted of peripheral blood. The receptors originated from a woman in her forties or fifties with acute or convalescent COVID-19. Each CDR3 is given with its conserved first and last residue. The D gene is left open where the match is weak. A clone size is listed for some rows: how often the clone was seen (once, few, many), or a class if it is expanded.

d_call,v_call,j_call,clone_size,cdr3_aa,cdr3_nt
.,TRBV12-3/TRBV12-4,TRBJ1-2,.,CASSSGSAGYTF,TGTGCCAGCAGTTCAGGTTCCGCCGGCTACACCTTC
.,TRBV20-1,TRBJ2-5,once,CSASIERETQYF,TGCAGTGCTAGTATCGAGCGGGAGACCCAGTACTTC
TRBD1,TRBV4-1,TRBJ2-7,once,CASSLQARQGASYEQYF,TGCGCCAGCAGCCTTCAGGCTAGACAGGGGGCCTCCTACGAGCAGTACTTC
TRBD1,TRBV24-1,TRBJ1-1,.,CARSGGEWTEAFF,TGTGCCCGTTCAGGGGGCGAATGGACTGAAGCTTTCTTT
.,TRBV6-2/TRBV6-3,TRBJ1-5,once,CASSLTGNQPQHF,TGTGCCAGCAGTTTAACAGGGAATCAGCCCCAGCATTTT
TRBD1,TRBV5-4,TRBJ2-1,.,CASSLYGQERDEQFF,TGTGCCAGCAGCTTGTACGGACAGGAGAGGGATGAGCAGTTCTTC
.,TRBV7-2,TRBJ2-7,.,CASSLAGLSYEQYF,TGTGCCAGCAGCTTAGCGGGGCTCTCCTACGAGCAGTACTTC
.,TRBV11-2,TRBJ2-4,.,CASSAHGTSDNIQYF,TGTGCCAGCAGCGCCCACGGGACATCAGATAACATTCAGTACTTC
TRBD1,TRBV25-1,TRBJ1-5,once,CASSGTDRVSQPQHF,TGTGCCAGCTCTGGGACAGACAGGGTTAGTCAGCCCCAGCATTTT
.,TRBV27,TRBJ2-3,many,CASSLGSPTDTQYF,TGTGCCAGCAGTTTAGGCTCCCCCACAGATACGCAGTATTTT
.,TRBV4-3,TRBJ2-2,.,CASSYKLRTGELFF,TGCGCCAGCAGCTACAAGTTAAGAACCGGGGAGCTGTTTTTT
TRBD2,TRBV5-1,TRBJ2-1,.,CASSSGTSGVYNEQFF,TGCGCCAGCAGTTCGGGGACTAGCGGGGTCTACAATGAGCAGTTCTTC
TRBD2,TRBV7-9,TRBJ2-7,.,CASSSPRLAGVANEQYF,TGTGCCAGCAGTTCCCCTCGCCTAGCGGGAGTGGCGAACGAGCAGTACTTC
.,TRBV7-2,TRBJ1-4,once,CASSLAPNEKLFF,TGTGCCAGCAGCTTAGCCCCGAATGAAAAACTGTTTTTT
.,TRBV9,TRBJ1-4,.,CASSTGGSSEKLFF,TGTGCCAGCAGCACTGGAGGGTCATCCGAAAAACTGTTTTTT
TRBD1,TRBV12-3/TRBV12-4,TRBJ1-1,few,CASSSTGEEAFF,TGTGCCAGCAGTTCTACAGGGGAGGAAGCTTTCTTT
TRBD1,TRBV5-1,TRBJ1-5,.,CASSYTGGDQPQHF,TGCGCCAGCAGCTACACAGGGGGCGATCAGCCCCAGCATTTT
.,TRBV7-9,TRBJ1-6,.,CAGQSSYNSPLHF,TGTGCCGGACAGAGCTCCTATAATTCACCCCTCCACTTT
.,TRBV28,TRBJ1-4,once,CASSPLKVRVTVEEKLFF,TGTGCCAGCAGTCCTTTAAAAGTCCGCGTGACAGTGGAGGAAAAACTGTTTTTT
TRBD1,TRBV19,TRBJ1-6,.,CASRGTGRNSPLHF,TGTGCCAGTAGAGGGACAGGGAGAAATTCACCCCTCCACTTT
TRBD1,TRBV27,TRBJ2-1,.,CASSLYRQGDNEQFF,TGTGCCAGCAGTTTATACAGACAGGGGGACAATGAGCAGTTCTTC
.,TRBV28,TRBJ2-3,once,CASSRRQFLGADTQYF,TGTGCCAGCAGTCGTCGACAGTTCCTCGGCGCAGATACGCAGTATTTT
.,TRBV6-2/TRBV6-3,TRBJ2-7,.,CASSRPYEQYF,TGTGCCAGCAGTCGTCCCTACGAGCAGTACTTC
.,TRBV19,TRBJ2-1,.,CASSIDGTREQFF,TGTGCCAGTAGTATAGATGGGACTCGCGAGCAGTTCTTC
TRBD2,TRBV4-2,TRBJ2-2,once,CASSQEWGLAAFTGELFF,TGTGCCAGCAGCCAAGAGTGGGGACTAGCGGCTTTCACCGGGGAGCTGTTTTTT
.,TRBV19,TRBJ1-2,.,CASSILGDLYGNYGYTF,TGTGCCAGTAGTATCCTAGGCGACCTTTACGGGAACTATGGCTACACCTTC
.,TRBV4-1,TRBJ1-2,.,CASSQTPWSGYTF,TGCGCCAGCAGCCAAACTCCTTGGAGTGGCTACACCTTC
.,TRBV19,TRBJ1-1,.,CASSIVNSEAFF,TGTGCCAGTAGTATAGTGAACAGTGAAGCTTTCTTT
.,TRBV6-5,TRBJ1-2,.,CASRPEGGALYGYTF,TGTGCCAGCAGACCCGAGGGGGGGGCCTTATATGGCTACACCTTC
.,TRBV11-3,TRBJ2-5,few,CASSLTGVPGETQYF,TGTGCCAGCAGCCTAACGGGGGTCCCTGGGGAGACCCAGTACTTC
.,TRBV15,TRBJ2-7,few,CATSRDPGAYEQYF,TGTGCCACCAGCAGAGATCCCGGGGCCTACGAGCAGTACTTC
TRBD1,TRBV13,TRBJ1-3,.,CASSRDRGSGNTIYF,TGTGCCAGCAGCCGAGACAGGGGCTCTGGAAACACCATATATTTT
.,TRBV5-1,TRBJ1-1,.,CASSLVGEVGAFF,TGCGCCAGCAGTTTGGTAGGGGAGGTTGGAGCTTTCTTT
.,TRBV6-2/TRBV6-3,TRBJ2-3,.,CASSYYTFADTQYF,TGTGCCAGCAGTTATTATACTTTCGCAGATACGCAGTATTTT
.,TRBV28,TRBJ1-1,.,CASSPHREAFF,TGTGCCAGCAGTCCCCACAGGGAAGCTTTCTTT
.,TRBV7-2,TRBJ2-7,.,CASSQYPSEQYF,TGTGCCAGCAGCCAGTACCCGTCCGAGCAGTACTTC
TRBD1,TRBV5-5,TRBJ2-7,once,CASSSGDRVVYEQYF,TGTGCCAGCAGCTCTGGGGACAGGGTGGTCTACGAGCAGTACTTC
TRBD2,TRBV4-1,TRBJ2-1,few,CASSPMGLAGAREQFF,TGCGCCAGCAGCCCTATGGGACTAGCGGGAGCCCGTGAGCAGTTCTTC
.,TRBV20-1,TRBJ2-3,.,CSASHGATQYF,TGCAGTGCCTCCCATGGGGCTACGCAGTATTTT
.,TRBV5-1,TRBJ2-5,once,CASSLSGAPGETQYF,TGCGCCAGCAGCTTGTCGGGAGCCCCCGGGGAGACCCAGTACTTC
.,TRBV15,TRBJ1-1,.,CATSREGLPLNTEAFF,TGTGCCACCAGCAGAGAGGGACTGCCCTTGAACACTGAAGCTTTCTTT
.,TRBV27,TRBJ1-1,.,CASSARGGWNTEAFF,TGTGCCAGCAGTGCCCGAGGAGGGTGGAACACTGAAGCTTTCTTT
TRBD2,TRBV5-1,TRBJ2-3,once,CASSLSGGAEATQYF,TGCGCCAGCAGCTTGAGCGGGGGGGCAGAAGCTACGCAGTATTTT
TRBD1,TRBV6-6,TRBJ1-1,few,CASFPGQGSFTEAFF,TGTGCCAGCTTTCCCGGACAGGGGTCGTTTACTGAAGCTTTCTTT
.,TRBV12-3/TRBV12-4,TRBJ2-2,.,CASSRGTGELFF,TGTGCCAGCAGCCGGGGCACCGGGGAGCTGTTTTTT
TRBD1,TRBV6-5,TRBJ2-1,.,CASSWDRVSEQFF,TGTGCCAGCAGTTGGGACAGGGTGAGTGAGCAGTTCTTC
.,TRBV10-1,TRBJ1-1,few,CASSGRQGSTEAFF,TGCGCCAGCAGTGGGCGCCAGGGGAGCACTGAAGCTTTCTTT
.,TRBV7-9,TRBJ1-4,.,CASSPGRVATNEKLFF,TGTGCCAGCAGCCCGGGGAGAGTAGCAACTAATGAAAAACTGTTTTTT
.,TRBV6-6,TRBJ1-5,.,CASSYLIGGDQPQHF,TGTGCCAGCAGTTATCTAATTGGGGGGGATCAGCCCCAGCATTTT
TRBD2,TRBV5-6,TRBJ2-5,.,CASSSGGYQETQYF,TGTGCCAGCAGCTCCGGGGGGTACCAAGAGACCCAGTACTTC
TRBD2,TRBV5-1,TRBJ2-5,.,CASSIGLAGGEETQYF,TGCGCCAGCAGCATTGGGCTAGCGGGAGGGGAAGAGACCCAGTACTTC
.,TRBV2,TRBJ2-1,.,CASSFRDKYNEQFF,TGTGCCAGCAGTTTTAGGGACAAATACAATGAGCAGTTCTTC
.,TRBV3-1/TRBV3-2,TRBJ1-3,.,CASSQGSNSGNTIYF,TGTGCCAGCAGCCAAGGGTCTAACTCTGGAAACACCATATATTTT
.,TRBV7-2,TRBJ2-2,.,CASSLALVRRINTGELFF,TGTGCCAGCAGCTTAGCGCTTGTGCGGAGGATTAACACCGGGGAGCTGTTTTTT
.,TRBV7-9,TRBJ1-2,.,CASSSDSAYGYTF,TGTGCCAGCAGCTCCGACAGCGCCTATGGCTACACCTTC
TRBD2,TRBV2,TRBJ2-1,.,CASRHGGGRDNEQFF,TGTGCCAGCAGGCACGGCGGGGGGAGGGACAATGAGCAGTTCTTC
.,TRBV19,TRBJ1-1,few,CASTKEGMVNTEAFF,TGTGCCAGTACCAAGGAGGGGATGGTGAACACTGAAGCTTTCTTT
TRBD2,TRBV3-1/TRBV3-2,TRBJ2-2,.,CASSQLSGDPGELFF,TGTGCCAGCAGCCAACTGAGCGGGGACCCCGGGGAGCTGTTTTTT
.,TRBV9,TRBJ1-2,.,CASSGGWRSYGYTF,TGTGCCAGCAGCGGCGGGTGGCGGAGCTATGGCTACACCTTC